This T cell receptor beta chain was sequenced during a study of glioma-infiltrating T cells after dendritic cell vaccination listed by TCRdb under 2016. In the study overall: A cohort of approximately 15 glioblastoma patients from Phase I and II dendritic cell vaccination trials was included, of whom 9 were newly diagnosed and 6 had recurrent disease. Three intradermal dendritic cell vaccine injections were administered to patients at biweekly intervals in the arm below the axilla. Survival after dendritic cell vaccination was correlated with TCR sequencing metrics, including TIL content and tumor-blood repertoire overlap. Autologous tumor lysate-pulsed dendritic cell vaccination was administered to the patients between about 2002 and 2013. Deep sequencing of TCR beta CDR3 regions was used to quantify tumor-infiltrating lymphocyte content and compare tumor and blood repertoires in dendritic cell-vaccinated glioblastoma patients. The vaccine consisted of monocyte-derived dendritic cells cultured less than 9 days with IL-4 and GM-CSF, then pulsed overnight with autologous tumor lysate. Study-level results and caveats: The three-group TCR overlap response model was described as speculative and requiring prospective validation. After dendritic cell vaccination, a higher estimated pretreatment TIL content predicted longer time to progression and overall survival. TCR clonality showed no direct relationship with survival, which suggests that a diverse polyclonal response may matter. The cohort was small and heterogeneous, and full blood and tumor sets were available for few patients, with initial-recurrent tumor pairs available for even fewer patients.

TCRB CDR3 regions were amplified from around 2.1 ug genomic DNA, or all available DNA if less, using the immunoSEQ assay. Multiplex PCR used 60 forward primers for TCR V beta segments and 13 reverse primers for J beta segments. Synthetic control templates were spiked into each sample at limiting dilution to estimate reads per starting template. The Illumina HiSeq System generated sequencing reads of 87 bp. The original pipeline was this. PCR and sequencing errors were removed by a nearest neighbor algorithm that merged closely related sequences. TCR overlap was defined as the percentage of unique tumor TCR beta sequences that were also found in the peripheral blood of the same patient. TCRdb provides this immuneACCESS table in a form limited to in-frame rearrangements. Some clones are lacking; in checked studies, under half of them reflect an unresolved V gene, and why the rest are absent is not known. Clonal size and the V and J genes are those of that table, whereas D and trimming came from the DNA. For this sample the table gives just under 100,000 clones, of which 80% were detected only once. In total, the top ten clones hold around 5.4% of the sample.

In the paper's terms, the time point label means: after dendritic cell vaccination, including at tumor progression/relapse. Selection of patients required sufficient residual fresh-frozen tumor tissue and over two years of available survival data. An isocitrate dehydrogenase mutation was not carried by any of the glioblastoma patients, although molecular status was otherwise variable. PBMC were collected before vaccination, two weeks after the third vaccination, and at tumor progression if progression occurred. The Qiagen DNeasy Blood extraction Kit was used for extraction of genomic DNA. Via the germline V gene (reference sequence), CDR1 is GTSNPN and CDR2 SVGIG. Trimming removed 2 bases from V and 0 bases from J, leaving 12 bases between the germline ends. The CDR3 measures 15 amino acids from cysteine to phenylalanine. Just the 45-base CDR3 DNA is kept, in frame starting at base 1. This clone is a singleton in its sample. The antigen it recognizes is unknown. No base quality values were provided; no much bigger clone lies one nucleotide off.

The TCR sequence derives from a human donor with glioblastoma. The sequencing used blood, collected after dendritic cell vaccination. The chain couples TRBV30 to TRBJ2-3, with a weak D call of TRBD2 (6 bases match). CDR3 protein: CAWSRTIPSTDTQYF. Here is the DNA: TGTGCCTGGAGTAGGACTATTCCCAGCACAGATACGCAGTATTTT.